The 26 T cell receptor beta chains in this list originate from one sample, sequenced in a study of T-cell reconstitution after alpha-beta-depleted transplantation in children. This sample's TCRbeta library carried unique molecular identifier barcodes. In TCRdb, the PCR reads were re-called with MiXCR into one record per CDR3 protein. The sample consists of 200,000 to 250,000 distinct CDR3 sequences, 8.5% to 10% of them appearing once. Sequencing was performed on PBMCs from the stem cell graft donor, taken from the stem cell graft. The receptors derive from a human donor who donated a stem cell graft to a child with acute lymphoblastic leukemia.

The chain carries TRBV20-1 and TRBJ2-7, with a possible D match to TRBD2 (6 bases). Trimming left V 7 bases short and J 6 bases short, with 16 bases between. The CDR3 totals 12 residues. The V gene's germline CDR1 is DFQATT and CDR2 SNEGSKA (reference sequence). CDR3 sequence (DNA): TGCAGTGGCGGGACCCCTCGAGGCGAGCAGTACTTC. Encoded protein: CSGGTPRGEQYF.

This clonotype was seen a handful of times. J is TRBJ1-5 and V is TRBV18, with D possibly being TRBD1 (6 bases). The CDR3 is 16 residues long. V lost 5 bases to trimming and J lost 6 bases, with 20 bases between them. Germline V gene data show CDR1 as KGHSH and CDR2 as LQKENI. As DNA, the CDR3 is TGTGCCAGCTCAGCCGTGGAAGGAAAGGGGGGTCAGCCCCAGCATTTT. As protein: CASSAVEGKGGQPQHF.

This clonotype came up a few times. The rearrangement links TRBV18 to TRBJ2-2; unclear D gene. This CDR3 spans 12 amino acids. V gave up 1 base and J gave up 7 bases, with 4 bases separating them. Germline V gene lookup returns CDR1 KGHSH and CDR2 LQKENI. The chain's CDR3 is CASSPLRGELFF. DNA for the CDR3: TGTGCCAGCTCACCACTCCGCGGGGAGCTGTTTTTT.

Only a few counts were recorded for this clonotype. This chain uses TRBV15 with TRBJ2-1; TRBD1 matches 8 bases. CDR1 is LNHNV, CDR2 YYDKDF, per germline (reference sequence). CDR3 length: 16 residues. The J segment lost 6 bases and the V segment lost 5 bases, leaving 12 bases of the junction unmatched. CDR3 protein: CATSSRGTGSGNEQFF. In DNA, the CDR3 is TGTGCCACCAGCTCCCGAGGGACAGGCTCTGGCAATGAGCAGTTCTTC.

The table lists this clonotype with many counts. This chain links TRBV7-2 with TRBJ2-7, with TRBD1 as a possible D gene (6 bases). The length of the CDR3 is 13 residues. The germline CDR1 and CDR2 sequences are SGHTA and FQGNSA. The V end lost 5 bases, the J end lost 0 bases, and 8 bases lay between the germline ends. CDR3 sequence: CASSMDSSYEQYF. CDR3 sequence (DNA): TGTGCCAGCAGCATGGACAGCTCCTACGAGCAGTACTTC.

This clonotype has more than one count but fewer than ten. CDR3 sequence reads: CASSSGTVDYEQYF. The CDR3 DNA follows: TGTGCCAGCAGCTCCGGGACCGTGGACTACGAGCAGTACTTC. The chain couples TRBV7-2 to TRBJ2-7; D may be TRBD1 or TRBD2 (5 bases each). The CDR3 contains 14 residues. Between the trimmed V and J ends, which lost 4 bases and 3 bases, there was a span of 13 bases. Germline V gene sequence: CDR1 SGHTA, CDR2 FQGNSA.

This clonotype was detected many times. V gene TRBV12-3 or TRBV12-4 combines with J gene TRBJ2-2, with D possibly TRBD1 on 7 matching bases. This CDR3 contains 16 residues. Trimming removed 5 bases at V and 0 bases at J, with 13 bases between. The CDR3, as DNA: TGTGCCAGCAGTCCGCAGGGGGGACCGAACACCGGGGAGCTGTTTTTT. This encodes CASSPQGGPNTGELFF.

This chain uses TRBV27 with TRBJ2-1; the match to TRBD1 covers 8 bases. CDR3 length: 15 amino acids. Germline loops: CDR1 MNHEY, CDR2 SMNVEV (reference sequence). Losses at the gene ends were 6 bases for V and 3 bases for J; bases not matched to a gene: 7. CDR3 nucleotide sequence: TGTGCCAGCAGCCCCCCAGGGGGCAGCTACAATGAGCAGTTCTTC. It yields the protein CASSPPGGSYNEQFF.

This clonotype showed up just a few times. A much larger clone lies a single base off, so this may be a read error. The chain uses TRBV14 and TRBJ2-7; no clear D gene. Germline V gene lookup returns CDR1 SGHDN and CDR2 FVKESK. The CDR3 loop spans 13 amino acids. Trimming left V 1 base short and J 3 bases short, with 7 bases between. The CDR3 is CASSQAPLYEQYF. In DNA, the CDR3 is TGTGCCAGCAGCCAAGCCCCCCTCTACGAGCAGTACTTC.

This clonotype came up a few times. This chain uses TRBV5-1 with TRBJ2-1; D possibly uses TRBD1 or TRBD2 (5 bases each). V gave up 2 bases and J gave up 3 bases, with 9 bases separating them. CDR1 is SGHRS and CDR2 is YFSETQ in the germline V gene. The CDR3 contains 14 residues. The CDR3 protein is CASSFQGDYNEQFF. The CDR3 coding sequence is TGCGCCAGCAGCTTCCAGGGAGACTACAATGAGCAGTTCTTC. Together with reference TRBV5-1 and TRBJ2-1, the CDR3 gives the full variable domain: KAGVTQTPRYLIKTRGQQVTLSCSPISGHRSVSWYQQTPGQGLQFLFEYFSETQRNKGNFPGRFSGRQFSNSRSEMNVSTLELGDSALYLCASSFQGDYNEQFFGPGTRLTVL.

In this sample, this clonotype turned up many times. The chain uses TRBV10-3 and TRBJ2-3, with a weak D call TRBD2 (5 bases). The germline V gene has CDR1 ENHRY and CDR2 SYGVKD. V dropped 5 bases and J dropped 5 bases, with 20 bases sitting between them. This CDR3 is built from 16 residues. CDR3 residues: CAISREGGSSGDTQYF. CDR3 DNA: TGTGCCATCAGTAGAGAAGGAGGCAGCTCTGGAGATACGCAGTATTTT.

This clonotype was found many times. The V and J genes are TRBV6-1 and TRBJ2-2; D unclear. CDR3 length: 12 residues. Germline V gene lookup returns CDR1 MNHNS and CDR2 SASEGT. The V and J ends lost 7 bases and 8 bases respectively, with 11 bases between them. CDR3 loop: CASTPGVGELFF. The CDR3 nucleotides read TGTGCCAGCACTCCAGGTGTAGGGGAGCTGTTTTTT.

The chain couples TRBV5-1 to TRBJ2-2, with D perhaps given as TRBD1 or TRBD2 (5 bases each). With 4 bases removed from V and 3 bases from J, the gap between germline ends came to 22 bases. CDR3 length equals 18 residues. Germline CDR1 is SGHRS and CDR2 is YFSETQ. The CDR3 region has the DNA TGCGCCAGCAGCGCCGGGACCGACGGCTTTAGGGACACCGGGGAGCTGTTTTTT. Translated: CASSAGTDGFRDTGELFF.

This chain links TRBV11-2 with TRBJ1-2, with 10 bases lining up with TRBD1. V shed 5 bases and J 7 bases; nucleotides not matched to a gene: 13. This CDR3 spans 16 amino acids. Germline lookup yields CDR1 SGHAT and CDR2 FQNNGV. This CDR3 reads CASSMGVGTGVFGYTF. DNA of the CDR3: TGTGCCAGCAGCATGGGCGTTGGGACAGGGGTTTTTGGCTACACCTTC.

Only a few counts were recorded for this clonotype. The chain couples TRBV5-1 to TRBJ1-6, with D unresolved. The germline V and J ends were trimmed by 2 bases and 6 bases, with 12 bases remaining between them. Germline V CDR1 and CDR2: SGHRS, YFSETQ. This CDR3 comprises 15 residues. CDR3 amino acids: CASSLKENINSPLHF. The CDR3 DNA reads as TGCGCCAGCAGCTTAAAGGAGAACATTAATTCACCCCTCCACTTT. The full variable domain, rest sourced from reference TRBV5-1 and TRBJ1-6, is KAGVTQTPRYLIKTRGQQVTLSCSPISGHRSVSWYQQTPGQGLQFLFEYFSETQRNKGNFPGRFSGRQFSNSRSEMNVSTLELGDSALYLCASSLKENINSPLHFGNGTRLTVT.

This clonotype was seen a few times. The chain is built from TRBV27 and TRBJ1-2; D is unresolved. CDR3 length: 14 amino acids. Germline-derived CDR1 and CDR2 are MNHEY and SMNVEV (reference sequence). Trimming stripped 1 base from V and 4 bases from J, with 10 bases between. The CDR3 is CASSLWAAGYGYTF. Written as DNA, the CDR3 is TGTGCCAGCAGTTTATGGGCAGCAGGCTATGGCTACACCTTC.

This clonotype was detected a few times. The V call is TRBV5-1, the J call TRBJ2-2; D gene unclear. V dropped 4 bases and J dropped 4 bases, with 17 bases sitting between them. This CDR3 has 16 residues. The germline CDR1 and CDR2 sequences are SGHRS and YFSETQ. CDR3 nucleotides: TGCGCCAGCAGCCAAGGAACCGACTCGGGCACCGGGGAGCTGTTTTTT. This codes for CASSQGTDSGTGELFF.

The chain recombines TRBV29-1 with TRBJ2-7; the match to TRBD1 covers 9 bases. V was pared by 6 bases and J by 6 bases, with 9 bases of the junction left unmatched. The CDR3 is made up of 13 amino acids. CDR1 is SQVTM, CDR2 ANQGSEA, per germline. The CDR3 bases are TGCAGCGTAGGGCGGGACAGGGTCGGCGAGCAGTACTTC. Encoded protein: CSVGRDRVGEQYF.

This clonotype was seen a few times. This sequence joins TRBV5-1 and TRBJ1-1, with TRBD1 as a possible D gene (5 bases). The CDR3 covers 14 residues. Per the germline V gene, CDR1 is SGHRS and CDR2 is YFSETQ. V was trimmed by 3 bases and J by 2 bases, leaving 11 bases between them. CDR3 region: CASSSWDGNTEAFF. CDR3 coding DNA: TGCGCCAGCAGCTCATGGGACGGAAACACTGAAGCTTTCTTT.

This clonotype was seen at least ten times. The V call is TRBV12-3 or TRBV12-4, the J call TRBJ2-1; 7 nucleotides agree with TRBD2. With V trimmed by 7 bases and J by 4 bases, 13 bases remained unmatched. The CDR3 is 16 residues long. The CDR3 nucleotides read TGTGCCAGCACCTCCCCTGTCGGACTAGGGTACAATGAGCAGTTCTTC. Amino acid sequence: CASTSPVGLGYNEQFF.

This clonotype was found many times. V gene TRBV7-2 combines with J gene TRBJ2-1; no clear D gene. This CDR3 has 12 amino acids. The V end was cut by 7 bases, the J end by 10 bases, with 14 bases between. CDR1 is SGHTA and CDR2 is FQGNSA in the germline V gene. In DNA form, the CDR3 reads TGTGCCAGCACGTATTATCCACGGGAGCAGTTCTTC. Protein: CASTYYPREQFF.

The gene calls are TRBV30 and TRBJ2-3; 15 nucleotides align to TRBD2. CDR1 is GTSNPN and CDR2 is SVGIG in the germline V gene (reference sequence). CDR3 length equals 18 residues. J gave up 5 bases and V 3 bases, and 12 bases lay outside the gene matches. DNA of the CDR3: TGTGCCTGGAGCCCAAGACGGACTAGCGGGGGGGCCAGAGATACGCAGTATTTT. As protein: CAWSPRRTSGGARDTQYF.

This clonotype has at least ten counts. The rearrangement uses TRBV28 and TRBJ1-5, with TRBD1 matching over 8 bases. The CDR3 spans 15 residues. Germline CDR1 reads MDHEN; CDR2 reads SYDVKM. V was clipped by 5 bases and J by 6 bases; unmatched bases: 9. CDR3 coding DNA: TGTGCCAGCAGTGGCGCCGCAGGGGGCATTCAGCCCCAGCATTTT. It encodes CASSGAAGGIQPQHF.

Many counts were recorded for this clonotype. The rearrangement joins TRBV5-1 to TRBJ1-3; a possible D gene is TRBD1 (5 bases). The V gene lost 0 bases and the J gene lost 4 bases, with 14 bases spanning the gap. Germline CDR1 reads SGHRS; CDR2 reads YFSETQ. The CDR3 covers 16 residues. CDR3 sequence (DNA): TGCGCCAGCAGCTTGGATCTGCAGGGCAGAGGAAACACCATATATTTT. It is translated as CASSLDLQGRGNTIYF. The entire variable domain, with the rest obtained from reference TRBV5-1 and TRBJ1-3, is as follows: KAGVTQTPRYLIKTRGQQVTLSCSPISGHRSVSWYQQTPGQGLQFLFEYFSETQRNKGNFPGRFSGRQFSNSRSEMNVSTLELGDSALYLCASSLDLQGRGNTIYFGEGSWLTVV.

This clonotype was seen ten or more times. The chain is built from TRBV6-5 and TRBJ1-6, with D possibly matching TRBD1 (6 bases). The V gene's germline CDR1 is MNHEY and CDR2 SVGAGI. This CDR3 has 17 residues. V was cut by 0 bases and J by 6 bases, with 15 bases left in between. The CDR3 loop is CASSYSGGREANSPLHF. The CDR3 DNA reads TGTGCCAGCAGTTACTCTGGGGGCAGGGAGGCTAATTCACCCCTCCACTTT.

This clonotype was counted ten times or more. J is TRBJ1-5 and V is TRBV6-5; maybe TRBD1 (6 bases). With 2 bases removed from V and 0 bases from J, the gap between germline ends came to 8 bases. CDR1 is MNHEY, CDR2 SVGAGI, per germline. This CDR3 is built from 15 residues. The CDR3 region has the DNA TGTGCCAGCAGTTACCGACAGGATAGCAATCAGCCCCAGCATTTT. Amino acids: CASSYRQDSNQPQHF.